This TCR beta chain was captured by sequencing in a study of blood T cells in healthy people across ages. Overall study results and limits: The long-lived group displayed more naive CD4+ cells, plus higher diversity, than the aged donors did.

Aged roughly 6 to 90, donors were systemically healthy Caucasians from Russia. On this clonotype itself: The antigen remains undetermined.

A second 7 to 11 cycle PCR used barcoded and J-beta primers. CDR3-containing paired-end reads numbered at least 3 million in each sample. TCRdb re-called the 5' RACE reads through MiXCR, storing one row per CDR3 protein. The sample includes approximately 690,000 distinct CDR3 sequences, roughly 43% of them seen just once. This CDR3 is 15 amino acids long. Germline V gene lookup returns CDR1 SGHAT and CDR2 FQDESV (reference sequence). V lost 4 bases and J lost 3, with 13 bases in between. The chain links TRBV11-1 to TRBJ2-1; D is ambiguous. This TCR was sampled from a man older than 75 in good health. The sample was blood. The CDR3, as DNA: TGTGCCAGCAGCTGGCCGGCCCTAGGCTACAATGAGCAGTTCTTC. It is translated as CASSWPALGYNEQFF. Full variable domain (rest looked up from reference TRBV11-1 and TRBJ2-1): EAEVAQSPRYKITEKSQAVAFWCDPISGHATLYWYRQILGQGPELLVQFQDESVVDDSQLPKDRFSAERLKGVDSTLKIQPAELGDSAMYLCASSWPALGYNEQFFGPGTRLTVL.